The T cell receptor (beta chain) described here comes from a study of immune characterization of retroperitoneal liposarcoma. CDR1 and CDR2 (germline): SGHNT, YENEEA. This CDR3 has 16 residues. TCRdb reanalysed the PCR reads using MiXCR and keeps one entry per CDR3 protein. The sample records under 9,000 distinct CDR3 sequences, 25% to 35% being singletons. Concerning this clonotype: A read error may account for a junction end that differs from germline.

The chain is built from TRBV11-3 and TRBJ2-1; a possible D gene is TRBD2 (6 bases). The sequence came from a male donor with retroperitoneal liposarcoma. Input material: blood. The CDR3 DNA follows: TGTGCCAGCAGCTCTGCCTTTGGGGGGAAGCACAACGAGCAGTTCTTC. Translating it yields CASSSAFGGKHNEQFF.